Given below is one TCR beta chain in context. What it binds is not known. The entry originates in a study of shared clonotypes between healthy human individuals. Overall study results and limits: When compared with the clonotypes that were shared by all four sorted-subset donors, the non-shared clonotypes turned out to have lower generation probabilities.

The V and J ends lost 2 bases and 3 bases, in that order; junction bases with no gene match: 11. CDR3 length equals 17 residues. Per germline, CDR1 MDHEN and CDR2 SYDVKM. Sorted subsets were amplified in replicate PCRs using approximately 0.2 ug DNA, about 30,000 T cell genomes. TCRdb's copy holds only in-frame clones and misses some; the assay was immunoSEQ multiplex PCR. The sample shows around 2.5 million clones, approximately 93% of them seen only once. Sequenced: naive CD4+ T cells from PBMCs. Subset given: CD45RA+ positively selected. The receptor was derived from a young man in good health. Some clones in this sample may be carry-over from other donors' samples. V and J are TRBV28 and TRBJ2-7, with 9 bases lining up with TRBD1. The CDR3 reads CASSLTTASGQGYEQYF. The CDR3 DNA sequence: TGTGCCAGCAGTTTAACAACAGCCTCGGGACAGGGCTACGAGCAGTACTTC. The full variable domain, completed using reference TRBV28 and TRBJ2-7, is DVKVTQSSRYLVKRTGEKVFLECVQDMDHENMFWYRQDPGLGLRLIYFSYDVKMKEKGDIPEGYSVSREKKERFSLILESASTNQTSMYLCASSLTTASGQGYEQYFGPGTRLTVT.